The 24 T cell receptor beta chains listed next were all sequenced from one sample in a study of T-cell reconstitution after alpha-beta-depleted transplantation in children (TCRdb year 2016). The label giving this sample's treatment or condition can be read as: allogeneic hematopoietic cell transplantation with graft depleted of TCRalphabeta T cells and CD19 B cells. Library prep was done by PCR. The data were produced on an Illumina HiSeq 2500. TCR library preparation used molecular barcoding, with unique molecular identifiers applied to normalize quantification of the TCRbeta repertoire. TCRdb took the public reads, trimmed them with fastp at Q25, ran MiXCR for clone calling and kept in-frame beta chains. Entries that share a CDR3 protein sequence are merged under the most common genes and DNA. In all, the sample holds approximately 240,000 distinct CDR3 sequences, and roughly 10% of those were seen once. The ten largest clones add up to 28% of the sample.

Here the sequenced sample was PBMCs, taken before TCRalphabeta/CD19-depleted stem cell transplant. Receptors originate from a child less than two years old with acute myeloid leukemia, due to receive a stem cell transplant.

The table lists this clonotype with a few counts. The chain links TRBV6-5 to TRBJ2-7; 11 positions match TRBD1. J gave up 1 base and V 4 bases, and 3 bases lay outside the gene matches. The germline CDR1 and CDR2 sequences are MNHEY and SVGAGI. CDR3 length equals 15 residues. This chain's CDR3 is CASSSGQGASYEQYF. The CDR3 DNA reads TGTGCCAGCAGTTCAGGACAGGGGGCATCCTACGAGCAGTACTTC.

This clonotype was picked up many times. The chain joins TRBV6-1 to TRBJ2-7; 7 bases align to TRBD2. There are 14 residues in the CDR3. The germline CDR1 and CDR2 sequences are MNHNS and SASEGT. After removal of 6 bases from V and 0 bases from J, the junction contained 5 bases not matched to a gene. CDR3 sequence reads: CASRKGTTSYEQYF. The CDR3 nucleotides read TGTGCCAGCAGGAAGGGGACTACCTCCTACGAGCAGTACTTC.

This clonotype was recorded many times. V gene TRBV14 combines with J gene TRBJ1-6; D unresolved. Trimming shortened V by 4 bases and J by 6 bases, and 10 bases separated the two germline ends. Germline V lookup: CDR1 SGHDN, CDR2 FVKESK. The CDR3 consists of 14 residues. DNA of the CDR3: TGTGCCAGCAGCCTAGTCCAGGCTAATTCACCCCTCCACTTT. Encoded protein: CASSLVQANSPLHF.

This clonotype appeared a few times. The rearrangement uses TRBV30 and TRBJ1-6, with 9 bases aligning to TRBD1. V gave up 0 bases and J gave up 8 bases; unmatched junction bases: 8. Germline-derived CDR1 and CDR2 are GTSNPN and SVGIG (reference sequence). The CDR3 totals 16 residues. The chain's CDR3 is CAWSVRGTGRYSPLHF. CDR3 DNA sequence: TGTGCCTGGAGTGTGAGGGGGACAGGGAGGTATTCACCCCTCCACTTT.

This clonotype showed up many times. V gene TRBV6-2 or TRBV6-3 combines with J gene TRBJ2-7, with TRBD2 as a possible D gene (6 bases). Germline lookup yields CDR1 MNHEY and CDR2 SVGEGT. CDR3 length equals 15 residues. V lost 2 bases and J lost 0, with 11 bases in between. The CDR3 DNA reads as TGTGCCAGCAGTTACGGAGCGGGTCACTCCTACGAGCAGTACTTC. Its protein is CASSYGAGHSYEQYF.

V is TRBV4-3 and J is TRBJ2-7, with 8 positions matching TRBD2. The CDR3 has 15 amino acids. Trimming at V came to 0 bases and at J to 10 bases, leaving 11 bases not matched to a gene. Germline V gene lookup returns CDR1 LGHNA and CDR2 YSLEER. CDR3 residues: CASSQDASGSLEQYF. The CDR3 DNA reads as TGCGCCAGCAGCCAAGATGCCAGCGGGAGTTTAGAACAGTACTTC.

This clonotype was found many times. This chain joins TRBV5-4 and TRBJ2-3; 7 positions match TRBD1. Per the germline V gene, CDR1 is SGHNT and CDR2 is YYREEE (reference sequence). The CDR3 has 17 amino acids. The V gene end was trimmed by 1 base and the J gene end by 2 bases; junction bases not matched to a gene: 10. The CDR3 DNA reads TGTGCCAGCAGCTTGAGGCGAGGGGGCAAGAACACAGATACGCAGTATTTT. Translated, it gives CASSLRRGGKNTDTQYF.

This clonotype was observed a few times. The V and J genes are TRBV5-5 and TRBJ2-2; D gene unclear. This CDR3 is 14 amino acids long. V was pared by 2 bases and J by 1 base, with 6 bases between. Germline CDR1 reads SGHKS; CDR2 reads YYEKEE (reference sequence). CDR3 amino acids: CASSFMLNTGELFF. The CDR3 nucleotides are TGTGCCAGCAGCTTTATGTTGAACACCGGGGAGCTGTTTTTT.

The sample holds many counts of this clonotype. J is TRBJ2-1 and V is TRBV15; 8 bases are shared with TRBD1. V lost 3 bases, J lost 6 bases, and 10 bases stayed unmatched. The CDR3 is 16 residues long. Germline CDR1 LNHNV, CDR2 YYDKDF (reference sequence). The CDR3 loop is CATSRSGTGQFNEQFF. CDR3 nucleotide sequence: TGTGCCACCAGCAGGTCCGGGACAGGTCAGTTCAATGAGCAGTTCTTC.

The sample holds many counts of this clonotype. The V gene is TRBV20-1, the J gene TRBJ2-7, with TRBD2 matching 9 bases. The CDR3 contains 15 residues. CDR1 and CDR2 from the germline V gene are DFQATT and SNEGSKA (reference sequence). The V segment lost 4 bases and the J segment 6 bases; nucleotides outside the gene matches: 13. DNA of the CDR3: TGCAGTGCTACACTCGATAGCGGGAGCTCTTCCGAGCAGTACTTC. It translates to CSATLDSGSSSEQYF.

This clonotype has at least ten counts. The CDR3 nucleotides are TGCAGCGTCGCAAGGACAGAAGAGACCCAGTACTTC. This codes for CSVARTEETQYF. The chain joins TRBV29-1 to TRBJ2-5, with D tentatively TRBD1 (6 bases). V lost 6 bases, J lost 3 bases, and 11 bases lay in between. This CDR3 has 12 residues. Germline V lookup: CDR1 SQVTM, CDR2 ANQGSEA.

This clonotype was detected many times. The rearrangement uses TRBV19 and TRBJ2-1; TRBD2 matches 9 bases. CDR1 and CDR2 (germline): LNHDA, SQIVND (reference sequence). J gave up 6 bases and V 4 bases, and 7 bases lay outside the gene matches. The CDR3 extends over 15 amino acids. As DNA, the CDR3 is TGTGCCAGTAGTACCCAACTAGCGGGTGGCAATGAGCAGTTCTTC. Protein product: CASSTQLAGGNEQFF.

This clonotype was observed many times. The rearrangement uses TRBV19 and TRBJ1-2; 9 bases are a match to TRBD1. Germline assignment: CDR1 LNHDA and CDR2 SQIVND (reference sequence). After removal of 5 bases from V and 2 bases from J, the junction contained 21 bases not matched to a gene. The CDR3 totals 20 residues. As DNA, the CDR3 is TGTGCCAGTAGTCCCCCCTCCGGACAGGGGAGGCTCTTCAGAAACTATGGCTACACCTTC. Residues: CASSPPSGQGRLFRNYGYTF.

This clonotype was detected many times. The chain links TRBV12-3 or TRBV12-4 to TRBJ1-2; D is ambiguous. V lost 6 bases, J lost 0 bases, and 8 bases lay in between. This CDR3 spans 13 amino acids. The CDR3 DNA reads as TGTGCCAGCAGCCTTACATCTAACTATGGCTACACCTTC. This codes for CASSLTSNYGYTF.

This clonotype was observed many times. The V gene is TRBV7-9, the J gene TRBJ2-1; D may be TRBD2 (6 bases). The CDR3 runs to 15 residues. The germline V and J ends were trimmed by 4 bases and 2 bases, with 12 bases remaining between them. Germline CDR1 reads SEHNR; CDR2 reads FQNEAQ (reference sequence). Written as DNA, the CDR3 is TGTGCCAGCAGCTCTGGGGGAGGCCCCTACAATGAGCAGTTCTTC. Translation: CASSSGGGPYNEQFF.

This clonotype was counted ten times or more. The chain has TRBV7-9 and TRBJ2-1, with D tentatively TRBD2 (6 bases). The V end lost 3 bases, the J end lost 1 base, and 13 bases lay between the germline ends. This CDR3 is built from 16 residues. Germline loops: CDR1 SEHNR, CDR2 FQNEAQ (reference sequence). The DNA of the CDR3 is TGTGCCAGCAGCTTTTCCTACGGGGGATCCTACAATGAGCAGTTCTTC. Translation gives CASSFSYGGSYNEQFF.

This clonotype occurred many times. The chain uses TRBV9 and TRBJ1-4; D is perhaps TRBD1 (5 bases). Trimming removed 0 bases at V and 8 bases at J, with 14 bases between. From germline, CDR1 is SGDLS and CDR2 YYNGEE. The CDR3 is 15 residues long. CDR3 sequence reads: CASSVGGIEGEKLFF. The CDR3 DNA is TGTGCCAGCAGCGTAGGAGGAATAGAGGGGGAAAAACTGTTTTTT. Using reference TRBV9 and TRBJ1-4 for the parts outside the CDR3, the full variable domain is DSGVTQTPKHLITATGQRVTLRCSPRSGDLSVYWYQQSLDQGLQFLIQYYNGEERAKGNILERFSAQQFPDLHSELNLSSLELGDSALYFCASSVGGIEGEKLFFGSGTQLSVL.

In this sample, this clonotype turned up many times. At one of its ends the junction is not consistent with the germline gene, which may arise from a read error. This sequence joins TRBV7-2 and TRBJ1-1; D is unresolved. CDR3 size: 14 residues. Germline CDR1 is SGHTA and CDR2 is FQGNSA. Written as DNA, the CDR3 is TGCGCCAGCAGCTTGCAAGGGTCCAACACTGAAGCTTTCTTT. Translation gives CASSLQGSNTEAFF. Supplemented by reference TRBV7-2 and TRBJ1-1, the full variable domain reads GAGVSQSPSNKVTEKGKDVELRCDPISGHTALYWYRQSLGQGLEFLIYFQGNSAPDKSGLPSDRFSAERTGGSVSTLTIQRTQQEDSAVYLCASSLQGSNTEAFFGQGTRLTVV.

A few counts support this clonotype. The V gene is TRBV29-1, the J gene TRBJ2-1; tentatively, D is TRBD1 or TRBD2 (5 bases each). The ends were cut back, 4 bases at V and 9 bases at J, with 16 bases in the middle. Germline CDR1 reads SQVTM; CDR2 reads ANQGSEA. CDR3 size: 13 residues. DNA of the CDR3: TGCAGCGTTGGGGGACGGCAATCGGGTGAGCAGTTCTTC. Translating gives CSVGGRQSGEQFF.

This rearrangement joins TRBV29-1 to TRBJ2-1, with D unresolved. Trimming left V 8 bases short and J 0 bases short, with 14 bases between. The CDR3 is 14 amino acids. Germline values: CDR1 SQVTM, CDR2 ANQGSEA. The CDR3 bases are TGCAGCTCTTGCGGCGAGAGCTCCTACAATGAGCAGTTCTTC. Amino acids: CSSCGESSYNEQFF.

The chain links TRBV19 to TRBJ2-3, with 11 bases matching TRBD2. With 2 bases clipped from V and 3 bases from J, the junction kept 16 bases outside the gene matches. Germline V gives CDR1 LNHDA, CDR2 SQIVND (reference sequence). CDR3 length equals 20 residues. Written as DNA, the CDR3 is TGTGCCAGTAGTATAAGGGGCCGGGGGGGACTAGCGGTGAGAACAGATACGCAGTATTTT. Its translation is CASSIRGRGGLAVRTDTQYF.

At least ten counts were recorded for this clonotype. The rearrangement uses TRBV2 and TRBJ2-7; possibly TRBD1 for D (5 bases). Trimming stripped 5 bases from V and 6 bases from J, with 8 bases between. The CDR3 covers 11 residues. Germline lookup yields CDR1 SNHLY and CDR2 FYNNEI. The CDR3 protein is CASSWGGEQYF. The CDR3 DNA sequence: TGTGCCAGCAGTTGGGGCGGCGAGCAGTACTTC.

This clonotype was observed many times. The chain has TRBV7-2 and TRBJ2-1; D not resolved. The CDR3 length is 15 residues. V shed 5 bases and J shed 8 bases, with 19 bases lying between them. CDR1 SGHTA and CDR2 FQGNSA come from the germline V gene. Here the CDR3 DNA reads TGTGCCAGCAGCCGTAGGGTAGCATCGGTGGATGAGCAGTTCTTC. Translation gives CASSRRVASVDEQFF.

In its sample, this clonotype was seen many times. The gene calls are TRBV7-9 and TRBJ1-1, with D uncertain. CDR1 and CDR2 (germline): SEHNR, FQNEAQ (reference sequence). V gave up 5 bases and J gave up 10 bases, with 14 bases separating them. CDR3 length: 12 residues. The CDR3 sequence is CASSLREARAFF. The CDR3 DNA reads as TGTGCCAGCAGCCTAAGGGAGGCCCGAGCTTTCTTT.